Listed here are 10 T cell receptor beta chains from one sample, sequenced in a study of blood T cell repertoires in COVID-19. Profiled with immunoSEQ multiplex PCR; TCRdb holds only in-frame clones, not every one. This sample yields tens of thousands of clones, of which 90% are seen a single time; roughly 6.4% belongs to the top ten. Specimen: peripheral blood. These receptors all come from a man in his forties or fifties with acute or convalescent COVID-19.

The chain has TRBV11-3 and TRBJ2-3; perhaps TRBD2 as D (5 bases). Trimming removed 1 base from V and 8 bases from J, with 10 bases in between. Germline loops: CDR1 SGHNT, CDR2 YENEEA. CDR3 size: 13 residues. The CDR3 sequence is CASSLGERRTQYF. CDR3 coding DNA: TGTGCCAGCAGCTTAGGGGAGCGGCGTACGCAGTATTTT.

CDR3 coding DNA: TGTGCCAGCAGCCCCCGGACGGGAGAAGAGACCCAGTACTTC. This codes for CASSPRTGEETQYF. J is TRBJ2-5 and V is TRBV3-1 (or the pseudogene TRBV3-2), with D possibly matching TRBD2 (6 bases). CDR1 LGHDT and CDR2 YNNKEL come from the germline V gene (reference sequence). This CDR3 spans 14 amino acids. V was clipped by 4 bases and J by 3 bases, with 12 bases between them.

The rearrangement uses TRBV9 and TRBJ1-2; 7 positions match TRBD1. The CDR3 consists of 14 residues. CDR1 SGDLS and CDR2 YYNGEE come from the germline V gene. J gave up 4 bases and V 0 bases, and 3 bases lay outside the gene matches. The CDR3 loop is CASSVVQGVYGYTF. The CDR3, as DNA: TGTGCCAGCAGCGTAGTTCAGGGGGTCTATGGCTACACCTTC.

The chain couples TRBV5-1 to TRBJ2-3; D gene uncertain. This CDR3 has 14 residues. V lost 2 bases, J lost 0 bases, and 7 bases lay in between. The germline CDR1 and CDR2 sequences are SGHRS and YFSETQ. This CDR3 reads CASSFTSSTDTQYF. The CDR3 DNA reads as TGCGCCAGCAGCTTTACATCTAGCACAGATACGCAGTATTTT.

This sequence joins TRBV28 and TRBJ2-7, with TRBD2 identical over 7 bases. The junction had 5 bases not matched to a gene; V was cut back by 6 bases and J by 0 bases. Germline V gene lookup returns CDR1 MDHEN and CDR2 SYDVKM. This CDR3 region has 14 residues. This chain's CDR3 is CASSISGLSYEQYF. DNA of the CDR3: TGTGCCAGCAGCATTAGCGGGCTCTCCTACGAGCAGTACTTC.

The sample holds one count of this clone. The CDR3 reads CASSQDTANYGYTF. The DNA for the CDR3 is TGCGCCAGCAGCCAAGACACGGCTAACTATGGCTACACCTTC. The genes are TRBV4-1 and TRBJ1-2; no firm D call. This CDR3 comprises 14 residues. The germline CDR1 and CDR2 sequences are MGHRA and YSYEKL. The V gene lost 0 bases and the J gene lost 0 bases, with 5 bases spanning the gap.

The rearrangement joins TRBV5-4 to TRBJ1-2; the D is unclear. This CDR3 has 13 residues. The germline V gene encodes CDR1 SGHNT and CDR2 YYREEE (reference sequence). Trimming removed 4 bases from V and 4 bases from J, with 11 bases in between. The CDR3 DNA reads TGTGCCAGCAGCAAAACAGAGTTCTATGGCTACACCTTC. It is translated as CASSKTEFYGYTF.

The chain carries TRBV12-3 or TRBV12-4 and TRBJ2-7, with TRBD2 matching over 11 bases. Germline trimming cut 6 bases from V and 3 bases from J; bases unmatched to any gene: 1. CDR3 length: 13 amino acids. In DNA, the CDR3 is TGTGCCAGCAGCACTAGCGGGAGCTACGAGCAGTACTTC. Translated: CASSTSGSYEQYF.

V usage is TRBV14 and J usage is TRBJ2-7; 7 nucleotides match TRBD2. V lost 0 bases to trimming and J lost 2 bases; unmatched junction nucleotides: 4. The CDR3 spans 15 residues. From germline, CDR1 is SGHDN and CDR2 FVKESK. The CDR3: CASSQDIAGTYEQYF. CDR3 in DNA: TGTGCCAGCAGCCAAGATATAGCGGGTACCTACGAGCAGTACTTC.

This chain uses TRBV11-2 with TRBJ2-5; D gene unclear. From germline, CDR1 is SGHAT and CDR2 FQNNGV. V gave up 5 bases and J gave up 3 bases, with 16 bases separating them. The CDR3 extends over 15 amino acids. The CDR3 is CASSLSRQPKETQYF. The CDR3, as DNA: TGTGCCAGCAGCCTGAGTCGACAACCAAAAGAGACCCAGTACTTC.